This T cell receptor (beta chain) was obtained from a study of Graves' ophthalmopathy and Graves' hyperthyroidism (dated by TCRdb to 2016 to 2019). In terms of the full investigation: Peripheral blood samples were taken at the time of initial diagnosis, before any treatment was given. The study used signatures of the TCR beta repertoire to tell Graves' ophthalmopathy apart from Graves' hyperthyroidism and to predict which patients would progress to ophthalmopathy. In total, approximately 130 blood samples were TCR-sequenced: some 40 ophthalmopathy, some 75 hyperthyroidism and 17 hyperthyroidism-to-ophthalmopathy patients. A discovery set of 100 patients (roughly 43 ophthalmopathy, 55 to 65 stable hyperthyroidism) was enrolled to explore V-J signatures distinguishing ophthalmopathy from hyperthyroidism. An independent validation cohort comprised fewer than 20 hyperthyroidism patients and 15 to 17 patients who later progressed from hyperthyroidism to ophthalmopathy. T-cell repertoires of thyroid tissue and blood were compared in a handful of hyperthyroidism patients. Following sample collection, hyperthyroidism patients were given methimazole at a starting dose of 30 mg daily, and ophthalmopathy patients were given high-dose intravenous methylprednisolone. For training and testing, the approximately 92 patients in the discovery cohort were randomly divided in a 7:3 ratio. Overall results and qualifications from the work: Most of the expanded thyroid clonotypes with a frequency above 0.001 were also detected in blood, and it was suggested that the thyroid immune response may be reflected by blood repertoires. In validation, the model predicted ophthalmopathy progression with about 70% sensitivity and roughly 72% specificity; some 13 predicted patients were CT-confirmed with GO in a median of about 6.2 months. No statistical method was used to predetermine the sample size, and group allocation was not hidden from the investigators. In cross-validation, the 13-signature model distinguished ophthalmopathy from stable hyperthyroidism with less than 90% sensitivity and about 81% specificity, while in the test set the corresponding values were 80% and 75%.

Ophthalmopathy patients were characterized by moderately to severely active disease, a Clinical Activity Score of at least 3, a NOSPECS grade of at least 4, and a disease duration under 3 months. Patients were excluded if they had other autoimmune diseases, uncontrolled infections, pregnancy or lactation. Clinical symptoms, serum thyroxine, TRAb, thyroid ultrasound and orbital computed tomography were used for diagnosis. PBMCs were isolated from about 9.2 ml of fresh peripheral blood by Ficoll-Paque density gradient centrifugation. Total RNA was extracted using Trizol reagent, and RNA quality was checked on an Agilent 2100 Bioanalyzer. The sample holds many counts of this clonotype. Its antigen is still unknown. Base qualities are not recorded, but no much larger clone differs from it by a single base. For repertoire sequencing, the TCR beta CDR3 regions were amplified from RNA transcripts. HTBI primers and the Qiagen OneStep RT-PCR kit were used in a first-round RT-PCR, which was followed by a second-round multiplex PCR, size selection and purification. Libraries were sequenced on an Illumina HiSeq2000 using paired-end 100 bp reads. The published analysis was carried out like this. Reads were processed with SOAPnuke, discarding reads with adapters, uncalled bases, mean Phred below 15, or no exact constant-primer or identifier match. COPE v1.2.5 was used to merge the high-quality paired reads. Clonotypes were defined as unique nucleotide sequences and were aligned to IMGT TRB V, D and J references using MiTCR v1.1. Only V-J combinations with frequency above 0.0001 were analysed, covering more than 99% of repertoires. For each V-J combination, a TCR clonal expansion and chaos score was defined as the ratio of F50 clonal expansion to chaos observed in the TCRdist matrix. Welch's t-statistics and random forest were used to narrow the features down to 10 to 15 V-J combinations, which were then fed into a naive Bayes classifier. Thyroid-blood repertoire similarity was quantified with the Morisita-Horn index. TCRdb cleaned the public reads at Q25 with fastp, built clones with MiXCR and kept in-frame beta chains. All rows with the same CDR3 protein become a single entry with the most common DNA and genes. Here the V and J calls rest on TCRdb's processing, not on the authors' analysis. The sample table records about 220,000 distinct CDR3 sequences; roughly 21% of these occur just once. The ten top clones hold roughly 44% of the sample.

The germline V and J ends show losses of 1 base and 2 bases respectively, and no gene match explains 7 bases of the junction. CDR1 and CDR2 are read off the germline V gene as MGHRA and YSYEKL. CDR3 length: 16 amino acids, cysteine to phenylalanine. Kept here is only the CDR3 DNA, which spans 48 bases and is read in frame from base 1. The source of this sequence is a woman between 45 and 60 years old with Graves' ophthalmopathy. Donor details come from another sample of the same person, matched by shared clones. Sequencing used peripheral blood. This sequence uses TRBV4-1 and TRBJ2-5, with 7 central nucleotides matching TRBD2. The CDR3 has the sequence CASSQAAQRGQETQYF. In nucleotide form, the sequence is TGCGCCAGCAGCCAAGCGGCTCAGCGGGGACAAGAGACCCAGTACTTC.